This T cell receptor beta chain was obtained from a study of blood T cell repertoires in COVID-19 (dated by TCRdb to 2020 to 2022). About the full investigation: Collaborator samples came from the United States, Italy and Spain and covered acute and convalescent phases of COVID-19. Where HLA class I and class II types were available, the types were taken from metadata supplied by the sample provider, not from assay-based typing. A de-identified subject ID, COVID-19 status, age in years and sex were almost always included in the sample metadata. The prospective study material was composed of cDNA or gDNA derived from T cells, B-cell-depleted T cells, or PBMCs. The dataset comprised deeply sampled blood TCRbeta repertoires from subjects exposed to, actively infected with, or recovered from COVID-19. Samples were obtained from the ongoing ImmuneRACE study (first 160 participants) and from over a thousand subjects provided by 6 global collaborators. The repertoires were released in a freely available public database meant as a resource for research on the immune response to SARS-CoV-2. Points the paper makes about the study in general: The amount of clinical and demographic metadata varied by source and participant and was provided uncurated.

Whole blood was collected in K2EDTA tubes by collaborating institutions according to the institutions' own protocols. For TCRbeta analysis, collaborators shipped samples as frozen whole blood, isolated PBMCs, or DNA extracted from either of those sample types. Of note for this clone: No antigen is known for it. Base qualities are missing; no much larger clone stands one base away.

The CDR3 spans 17 residues, from the cysteine through the phenylalanine. CDR3 DNA only is kept here, 51 bases in frame from base 1. CDR1 and CDR2 are read off the germline V gene as MNHNS and SASEGT. V is cut by 1 base and J by 4 bases, and the space between the germline ends is 17 bases. The immunoSEQ Assay, a bias-controlled multiplex PCR, was used to amplify TCRbeta CDR3 regions from genomic DNA. The original methods were these. The number of nucleated cells in each sample was estimated from the amplification of reference gene primers within the assay. Sequence reads were collapsed and filtered to measure the absolute abundance of every unique TCRbeta CDR3 rearrangement. Productive Simpson clonality was computed per sample as the square root of Simpson's diversity index over productive rearrangements. This immuneACCESS table, as held by TCRdb, lists in-frame sequences with V and J called but not all clones. Of the missing ones, under half trace to an unresolved V gene in checked studies; the others have no known cause. D and trimming come from the DNA, and the V and J calls and clone size come from that table. This sample has around 66,000 clones in its table, and approximately 89% of those were observed once. Around 6.1% of the sample rests with the top ten.

The sequence joins TRBV6-1 to TRBJ1-5; the best D guess is TRBD1, with 5 bases matching. The receptor was derived from a man in his 60s with acute or convalescent COVID-19. The material sequenced was peripheral blood. The CDR3 loop reads CASSEGSIVGVNQPQHF. The sequenced DNA is TGTGCCAGCAGTGAAGGCTCAATTGTAGGGGTTAATCAGCCCCAGCATTTT.